The entry that follows covers one TCR beta chain sequence. The antigen remains undetermined. The germline V and J ends were trimmed by 3 bases and 6 bases, with 12 bases remaining between them. CDR1 and CDR2 (germline): MNHNY, SVGAGI (reference sequence). CDR3 length equals 13 residues. TCRdb fed the RT-PCR reads into MiXCR, producing one record per CDR3 protein. The data contain 650,000 to 800,000 distinct CDR3 sequences, about 15% of them singletons. The data belong to a study of response to subunit inactivated influenza vaccine. Study-wide findings and caveats: The authors put forward the suggestion that each seasonal influenza vaccination may bring in only a limited number of new T cells.

The chain employs TRBV6-6 and TRBJ2-7; a weak D match, TRBD1 (5 bases). This material consisted of PBMCs from blood, taken 14 days before vaccination. The receptor was isolated from a man aged 45-65 years who received an inactivated influenza vaccine. The CDR3 DNA sequence: TGTGCCAGCAGTTATCTAGGGGAAGCCGAGCAGTACTTC. Amino acids: CASSYLGEAEQYF.